The rows below give T cell receptor beta chains drawn from one sample of a study of blood T cell repertoires in COVID-19. Sequenced by immunoSEQ multiplex PCR; TCRdb stores in-frame clones only, minus some. The sample lists some 150,000 clones, 87% occurring once. The source material was peripheral blood. All receptors come from a man aged 18 to 35 with active or convalescent COVID-19. Each CDR3 is given with its conserved first and last residue. The D gene is left open where the match is weak. Clone size is not always given. Where it is, it says once, few, many or a class for expanded clones.

D gene	clone size	V gene	J gene	CDR3 protein	CDR3 DNA
TRBD1	.	TRBV19	TRBJ1-2	CASKGGGRNNYGYTF	TGTGCCAGTAAAGGAGGGGGCAGGAATAACTATGGCTACACCTTC
.	.	TRBV7-8	TRBJ2-1	CASSPRIYNEQFF	TGTGCCAGCAGCCCGCGGATCTACAATGAGCAGTTCTTC
TRBD1	.	TRBV12-3/TRBV12-4	TRBJ1-2	CASGGQGSYGYTF	TGTGCCAGCGGTGGACAGGGTTCCTATGGCTACACCTTC
.	.	TRBV7-2	TRBJ2-7	CASSLARGRYYEQYF	TGTGCCAGCAGCTTAGCGAGAGGCCGTTACTACGAGCAGTACTTC
TRBD2	.	TRBV7-8	TRBJ2-7	CASSTGLAGGSGEQYF	TGTGCCAGCAGCACAGGACTAGCGGGAGGGTCCGGGGAGCAGTACTTC
.	.	TRBV5-3	TRBJ1-2	CARSLLWQDCGYTF	TGTGCCAGAAGCTTGTTGTGGCAGGACTGTGGCTACACCTTC
TRBD2	.	TRBV5-4	TRBJ2-7	CASSSSTSGYEQYF	TGTGCCAGCAGCTCATCGACTAGCGGGTACGAGCAGTACTTC
.	.	TRBV4-3	TRBJ2-7	CASSQGRTAYEQYF	TGCGCCAGCAGCCAGGGCAGGACAGCCTACGAGCAGTACTTC
.	.	TRBV30	TRBJ1-1	CAWKPEGVTEAFF	TGTGCCTGGAAACCCGAAGGGGTCACTGAAGCTTTCTTT
.	.	TRBV5-6	TRBJ1-3	CASSLAQGPSGNTIYF	TGTGCCAGCAGCTTGGCGCAGGGCCCATCTGGAAACACCATATATTTT
.	.	TRBV7-6	TRBJ1-5	CASSLSTGSNQPQHF	TGTGCCAGCAGCTTATCCACAGGGAGCAATCAGCCCCAGCATTTT
.	.	TRBV6-5	TRBJ1-1	CASQNRRGTEAFF	TGTGCCAGCCAGAACCGGCGGGGCACTGAAGCTTTCTTT
.	.	TRBV7-3	TRBJ1-1	CASSWGRNTEAFF	TGTGCCAGCAGCTGGGGCCGGAACACTGAAGCTTTCTTT
.	few	TRBV6-2/TRBV6-3	TRBJ1-2	CASSTTASYGYTF	TGTGCCAGCAGCACGACTGCCAGCTATGGCTACACCTTC
.	once	TRBV7-9	TRBJ1-2	CASSRYGYTF	TGTGCCAGCAGCCGTTATGGCTACACCTTC
TRBD1	.	TRBV28	TRBJ1-1	CASRPDRENTEAFF	TGTGCCAGCAGACCCGACAGGGAGAACACTGAAGCTTTCTTT
.	.	TRBV5-1	TRBJ2-2	CASSSAITPNTGELFF	TGCGCCAGCAGCTCCGCGATCACGCCGAACACCGGGGAGCTGTTTTTT
TRBD1	.	TRBV19	TRBJ1-1	CASSDRGRLNTEAFF	TGTGCCAGTAGTGACAGGGGGCGGCTGAACACTGAAGCTTTCTTT
.	.	TRBV30	TRBJ2-7	CAWSEGVYEQYF	TGTGCCTGGAGTGAAGGAGTCTACGAGCAGTACTTC
TRBD2	.	TRBV2	TRBJ2-4	CASSIAGLAKNIQYF	TGTGCCAGCTCTATAGCGGGGCTAGCCAAAAACATTCAGTACTTC
.	.	TRBV19	TRBJ2-5	CASSIPRGGSRETQYF	TGTGCCAGTAGTATCCCGAGGGGGGGCTCCCGAGAGACCCAGTACTTC
TRBD1	once	TRBV5-1	TRBJ2-1	CASSLGTGGYNEQFF	TGCGCCAGCAGCTTGGGCACAGGGGGCTACAATGAGCAGTTCTTC
TRBD1	.	TRBV6-2/TRBV6-3	TRBJ2-3	CASSSRDRGVPSTDTQYF	TGTGCCAGCAGTTCCCGGGACAGGGGCGTACCTAGCACAGATACGCAGTATTTT
.	once	TRBV5-1	TRBJ2-1	CASSFTPGGLGEQFF	TGCGCCAGCAGCTTCACACCCGGGGGGCTTGGTGAGCAGTTCTTC
TRBD1	.	TRBV27	TRBJ2-7	CASSLTGTGGRMDEQYF	TGTGCCAGCAGTCTGACCGGGACAGGGGGCAGGATGGACGAGCAGTACTTC
.	.	TRBV4-2	TRBJ1-5	CASSQWPREGGNQPQHF	TGTGCCAGCAGCCAATGGCCCCGGGAAGGAGGCAATCAGCCCCAGCATTTT
.	.	TRBV30	TRBJ1-5	CAWARGAARTYQPQHF	TGTGCCTGGGCTCGCGGGGCCGCTAGGACTTATCAGCCCCAGCATTTT
TRBD1	.	TRBV18	TRBJ1-1	CASSPTRQGATMNTEAFF	TGTGCCAGCTCACCCACGAGACAGGGGGCTACTATGAACACTGAAGCTTTCTTT
TRBD1	.	TRBV10-3	TRBJ1-4	CAISERRDRYNEKLFF	TGTGCCATCAGTGAGCGCCGGGACAGGTATAATGAAAAACTGTTTTTT
.	.	TRBV4-1	TRBJ1-1	CASSQDPPGPEAFF	TGCGCCAGCAGCCAAGATCCCCCAGGGCCTGAAGCTTTCTTT
TRBD1	.	TRBV24-1	TRBJ1-2	CATSDPGTGYGYTF	TGTGCCACCAGTGATCCCGGGACAGGCTATGGCTACACCTTC
TRBD2	.	TRBV5-8	TRBJ2-5	CASSWDLAGSQETQYF	TGTGCCAGCAGCTGGGACCTAGCGGGAAGCCAAGAGACCCAGTACTTC
.	.	TRBV11-2	TRBJ2-7	CASSLGRGENEQYF	TGTGCCAGCAGCTTAGGCAGGGGTGAAAACGAGCAGTACTTC
.	once	TRBV12-5	TRBJ2-1	CASEGGSYNEQFF	TGTGCTAGTGAAGGAGGATCCTACAATGAGCAGTTCTTC
TRBD2	.	TRBV19	TRBJ2-1	CASSQLAGGYNEQFF	TGTGCCAGTAGCCAACTTGCGGGGGGTTACAATGAGCAGTTCTTC
TRBD2	few	TRBV30	TRBJ2-3	CAWSDTNGTSEETGDTQYF	TGTGCCTGGAGCGATACGAACGGGACTAGCGAGGAAACGGGAGATACGCAGTATTTT
TRBD1	.	TRBV6-1	TRBJ1-3	CASSETGGAAGNTIYF	TGTGCCAGCAGTGAAACAGGGGGCGCGGCGGGAAACACCATATATTTT
TRBD2	.	TRBV9	TRBJ2-1	CASSVEGGRLVDEQFF	TGTGCCAGCAGCGTAGAAGGCGGGAGGCTCGTCGATGAGCAGTTCTTC
TRBD1	.	TRBV6-1	TRBJ1-6	CASSDGQGPSGSYNSPLHF	TGTGCCAGCAGTGATGGACAGGGGCCTTCGGGGTCCTATAATTCACCCCTCCACTTT